Shown below are 7 T cell receptor beta chains from a single sample sequenced in a study of cytomegalovirus exposure and HLA in healthy donors. The PCR ran on 60 Vbeta and 13 Jbeta primers. Here immunoSEQ multiplex PCR was the method, and the copy in TCRdb shows in-frame clones only, minus some. The sample consists of some 180,000 clones, around 82% of them appearing once. Sequencing was carried out using PBMCs. These receptors were collected from a man aged 35-49 years in good health and CMV-seropositive.

The gene calls are TRBV6-5 and TRBJ1-2, with D unclear. The V and J ends lost 0 bases and 5 bases respectively, with 10 bases between them. Germline V gives CDR1 MNHEY, CDR2 SVGAGI. The CDR3 contains 14 residues. The CDR3 here is CASSYSRTGYGYTF. CDR3 nucleotide sequence: TGTGCCAGCAGTTACTCTAGGACTGGGTATGGCTACACCTTC.

The chain uses TRBV4-1 and TRBJ2-4; TRBD2 matches at 8 bases. After removal of 2 bases from V and 2 bases from J, the junction contained 2 bases not matched to a gene. The germline gives CDR1 MGHRA, CDR2 YSYEKL. The CDR3 is made up of 15 amino acids. In DNA form, the CDR3 reads TGCGCCAGCAGCCAATCGGGGGGGCCCAAAAACATTCAGTACTTC. Amino acid sequence: CASSQSGGPKNIQYF.

This sequence joins TRBV5-1 and TRBJ2-7; 10 bases are a match to TRBD2. The V gene's germline CDR1 is SGHRS and CDR2 YFSETQ. Unmatched junction bases numbered 10, after V lost 3 bases and J lost 4 bases. The CDR3 consists of 16 residues. CDR3 nucleotides: TGCGCCAGCAGCTCCCCGGCAGCGGGAGGGTTATACGAGCAGTACTTC. Protein sequence: CASSSPAAGGLYEQYF.

The chain carries TRBV5-4 and TRBJ2-7, with TRBD2 as a possible D gene (6 bases). V was shortened by 3 bases and J by 1 base, with 14 bases between the two germline ends. Germline CDR1 and CDR2: SGHNT and YYREEE (reference sequence). The CDR3 loop spans 15 amino acids. CDR3 sequence: CASSSRDWGSYEQYF. CDR3 DNA: TGTGCCAGCAGCTCTCGGGACTGGGGGTCCTACGAGCAGTACTTC.

The V and J genes are TRBV2 and TRBJ1-5; 8 positions match TRBD1. CDR1 SNHLY and CDR2 FYNNEI come from the germline V gene. Trimming took 7 bases from V and 9 from J; bases not matched to a gene: 8. The CDR3 spans 13 residues. In DNA, the CDR3 is TGTGCCAGCACGAGACAGGGGACTCGGCCCCAGCATTTT. Translation gives CASTRQGTRPQHF.

The chain employs TRBV7-9 and TRBJ2-7, with TRBD1 as a possible D gene (6 bases). Trimming left V 6 bases short and J 1 base short, with 16 bases between. The germline V gene has CDR1 SEHNR and CDR2 FQNEAQ (reference sequence). The CDR3 contains 15 residues. The DNA of the CDR3 is TGTGCCAGCAGTCTAGACAGGTTGGGGTCCTACGAGCAGTACTTC. This encodes CASSLDRLGSYEQYF. Looking up the rest from reference TRBV7-9 and TRBJ2-7 gives the full variable domain: DTGVSQNPRHKITKRGQNVTFRCDPISEHNRLYWYRQTLGQGPEFLTYFQNEAQLEKSRLLSDRFSAERPKGSFSTLEIQRTEQGDSAMYLCASSLDRLGSYEQYFGPGTRLTVT.

V and J are TRBV27 and TRBJ2-7; weak D call: TRBD2 (5 bases). Germline V lookup: CDR1 MNHEY, CDR2 SMNVEV (reference sequence). The CDR3 covers 16 residues. V gave up 2 bases and J gave up 3 bases, with 17 bases separating them. In DNA form, the CDR3 reads TGTGCCAGCAGTTTAGCGGGCCGAGGTCGGGGCTACGAGCAGTACTTC. Translating gives CASSLAGRGRGYEQYF.